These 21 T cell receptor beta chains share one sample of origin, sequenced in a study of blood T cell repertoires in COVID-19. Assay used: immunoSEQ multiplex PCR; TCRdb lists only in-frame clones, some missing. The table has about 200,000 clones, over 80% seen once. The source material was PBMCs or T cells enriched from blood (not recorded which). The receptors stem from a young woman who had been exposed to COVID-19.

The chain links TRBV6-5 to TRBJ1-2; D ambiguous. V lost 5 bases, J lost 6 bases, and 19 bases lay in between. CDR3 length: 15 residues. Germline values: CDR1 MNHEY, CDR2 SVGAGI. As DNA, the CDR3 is TGTGCCAGCAGTCCCCCCGGGAGAAAGAAGGATGGCTACACCTTC. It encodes CASSPPGRKKDGYTF.

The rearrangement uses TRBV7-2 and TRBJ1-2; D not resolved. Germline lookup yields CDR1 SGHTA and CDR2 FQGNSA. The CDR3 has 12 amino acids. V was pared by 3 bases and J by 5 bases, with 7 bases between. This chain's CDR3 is CASSLNSYGYTF. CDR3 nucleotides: TGTGCCAGCAGCTTGAACAGTTATGGCTACACCTTC.

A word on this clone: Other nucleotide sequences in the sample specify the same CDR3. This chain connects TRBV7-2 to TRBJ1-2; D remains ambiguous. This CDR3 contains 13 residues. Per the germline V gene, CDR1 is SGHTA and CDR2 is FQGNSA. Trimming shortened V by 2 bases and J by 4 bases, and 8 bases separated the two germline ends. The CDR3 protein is CASSLRGSYGYTF. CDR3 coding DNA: TGTGCCAGCAGCTTAAGAGGATCCTATGGCTACACCTTC.

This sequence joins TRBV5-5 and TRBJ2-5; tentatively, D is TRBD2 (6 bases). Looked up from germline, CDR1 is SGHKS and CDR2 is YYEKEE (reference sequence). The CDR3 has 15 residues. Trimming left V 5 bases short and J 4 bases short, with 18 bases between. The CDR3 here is CASRPQFWGVETQYF. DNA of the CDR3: TGTGCCAGCAGACCCCAATTTTGGGGGGTAGAGACCCAGTACTTC. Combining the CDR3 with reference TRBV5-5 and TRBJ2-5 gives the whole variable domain DAGVTQSPTHLIKTRGQQVTLRCSPISGHKSVSWYQQVLGQGPQFIFQYYEKEERGRGNFPDRFSARQFPNYSSELNVNALLLGDSALYLCASRPQFWGVETQYFGPGTRLLVL.

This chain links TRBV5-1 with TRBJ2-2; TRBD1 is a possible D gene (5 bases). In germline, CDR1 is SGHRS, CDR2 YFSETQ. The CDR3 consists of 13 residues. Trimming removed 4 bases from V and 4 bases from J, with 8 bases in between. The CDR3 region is CASSDRTTGELFF. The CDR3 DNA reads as TGCGCCAGCAGCGACAGAACCACCGGGGAGCTGTTTTTT.

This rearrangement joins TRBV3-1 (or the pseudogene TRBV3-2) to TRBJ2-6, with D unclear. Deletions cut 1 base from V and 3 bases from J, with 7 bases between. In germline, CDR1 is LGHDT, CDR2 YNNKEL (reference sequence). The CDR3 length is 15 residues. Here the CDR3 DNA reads TGTGCCAGCAGCCAAGGATTCGGTGGGGCCAACGTCCTGACTTTC. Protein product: CASSQGFGGANVLTF.

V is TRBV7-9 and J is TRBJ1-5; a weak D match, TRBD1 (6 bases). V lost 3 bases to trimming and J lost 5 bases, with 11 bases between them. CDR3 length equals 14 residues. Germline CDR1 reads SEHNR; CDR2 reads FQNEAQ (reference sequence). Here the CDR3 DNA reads TGTGCCAGCAGCTTCTCACAGGGCTATCAGCCCCAGCATTTT. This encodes CASSFSQGYQPQHF.

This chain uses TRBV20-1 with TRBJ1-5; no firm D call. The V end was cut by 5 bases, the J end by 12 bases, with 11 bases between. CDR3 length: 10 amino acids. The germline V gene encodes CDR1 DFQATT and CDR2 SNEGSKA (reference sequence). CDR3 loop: CSAAYGGQHF. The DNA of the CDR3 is TGCAGTGCTGCCTATGGAGGCCAGCATTTT.

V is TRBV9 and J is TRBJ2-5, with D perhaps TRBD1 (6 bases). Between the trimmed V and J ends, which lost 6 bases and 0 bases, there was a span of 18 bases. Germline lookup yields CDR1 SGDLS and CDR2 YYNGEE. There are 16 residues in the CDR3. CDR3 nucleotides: TGTGCCAGCACCCTACTCAAACAGGGTAACCAAGAGACCCAGTACTTC. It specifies CASTLLKQGNQETQYF.

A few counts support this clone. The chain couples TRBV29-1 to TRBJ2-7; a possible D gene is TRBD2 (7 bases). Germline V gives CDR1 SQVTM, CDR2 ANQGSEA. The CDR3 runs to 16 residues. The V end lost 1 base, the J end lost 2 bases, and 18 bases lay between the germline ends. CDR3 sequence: CSVEADQGGGPYEQYF. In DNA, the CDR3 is TGCAGCGTTGAAGCAGATCAGGGCGGGGGCCCCTACGAGCAGTACTTC.

CDR3 in DNA: TGTGCCAGTAGAACTCCACCCGTGAACACTGAAGCTTTCTTT. It yields the protein CASRTPPVNTEAFF. This chain uses TRBV19 with TRBJ1-1, with unresolved D. The CDR3 consists of 14 residues. Trimming took 6 bases from V and 0 from J, leaving 11 bases between them. CDR1 is LNHDA and CDR2 is SQIVND in the germline V gene (reference sequence).

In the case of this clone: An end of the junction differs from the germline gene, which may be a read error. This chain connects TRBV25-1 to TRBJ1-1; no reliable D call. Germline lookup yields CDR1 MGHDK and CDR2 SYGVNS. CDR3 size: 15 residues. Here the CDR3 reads CASSDVESLNAEAFF. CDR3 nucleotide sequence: TGTGCCAGCAGTGATGTGGAGAGTCTGAACGCTGAAGCTTTCTTT.

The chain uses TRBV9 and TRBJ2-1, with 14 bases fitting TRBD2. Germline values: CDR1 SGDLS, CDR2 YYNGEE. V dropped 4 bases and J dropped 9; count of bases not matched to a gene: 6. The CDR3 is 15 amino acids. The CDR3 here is CASSLGTSGGFEQFF. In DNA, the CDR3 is TGTGCCAGCAGCCTAGGGACTAGCGGGGGATTTGAGCAGTTCTTC.

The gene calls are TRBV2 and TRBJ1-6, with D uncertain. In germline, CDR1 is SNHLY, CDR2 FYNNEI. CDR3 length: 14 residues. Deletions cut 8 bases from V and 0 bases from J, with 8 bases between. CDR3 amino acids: CASGRYSYNSPLHF. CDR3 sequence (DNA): TGTGCCAGCGGCAGATACTCCTATAATTCACCCCTCCACTTT.

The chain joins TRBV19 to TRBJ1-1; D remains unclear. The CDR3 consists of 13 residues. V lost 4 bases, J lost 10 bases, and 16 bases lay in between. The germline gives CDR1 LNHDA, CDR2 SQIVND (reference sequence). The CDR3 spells CASSKVPEGGAFF. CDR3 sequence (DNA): TGTGCCAGTAGTAAGGTCCCCGAGGGTGGAGCTTTCTTT.

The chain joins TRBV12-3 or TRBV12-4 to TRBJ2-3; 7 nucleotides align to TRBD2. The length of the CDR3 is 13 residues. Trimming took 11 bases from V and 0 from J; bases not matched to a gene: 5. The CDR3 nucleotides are TGTGCCTCGAGCGGGGTTAGCACAGATACGCAGTATTTT. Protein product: CASSGVSTDTQYF.

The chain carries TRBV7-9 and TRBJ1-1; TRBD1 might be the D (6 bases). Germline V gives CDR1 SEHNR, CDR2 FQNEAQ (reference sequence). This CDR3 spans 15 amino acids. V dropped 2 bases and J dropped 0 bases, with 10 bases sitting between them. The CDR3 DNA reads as TGTGCCAGCAGCTTATGGGGGCGCCTGAACACTGAAGCTTTCTTT. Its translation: CASSLWGRLNTEAFF.

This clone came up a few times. The CDR3 bases are TGTGCCAGCAGCTCCGGACTAGCGGGGACCTACGAGCAGTACTTC. This codes for CASSSGLAGTYEQYF. The chain employs TRBV7-2 and TRBJ2-7; 12 nucleotides line up with TRBD2. V lost 4 bases to trimming and J lost 2 bases; unmatched junction nucleotides: 3. This CDR3 spans 15 amino acids. In germline, CDR1 is SGHTA, CDR2 FQGNSA.

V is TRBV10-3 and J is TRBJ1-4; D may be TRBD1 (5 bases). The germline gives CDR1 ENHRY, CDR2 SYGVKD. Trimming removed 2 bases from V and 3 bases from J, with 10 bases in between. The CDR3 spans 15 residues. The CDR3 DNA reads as TGTGCCATCAGTGAGAATATGGGGCCTAATGAAAAACTGTTTTTT. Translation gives CAISENMGPNEKLFF.

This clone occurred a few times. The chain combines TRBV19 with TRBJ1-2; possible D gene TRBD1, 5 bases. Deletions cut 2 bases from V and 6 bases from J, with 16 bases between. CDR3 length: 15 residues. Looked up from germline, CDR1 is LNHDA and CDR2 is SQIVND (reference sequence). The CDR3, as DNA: TGTGCCAGTAGTATATGGGGGACCGGGGGGAATGGCTACACCTTC. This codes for CASSIWGTGGNGYTF.

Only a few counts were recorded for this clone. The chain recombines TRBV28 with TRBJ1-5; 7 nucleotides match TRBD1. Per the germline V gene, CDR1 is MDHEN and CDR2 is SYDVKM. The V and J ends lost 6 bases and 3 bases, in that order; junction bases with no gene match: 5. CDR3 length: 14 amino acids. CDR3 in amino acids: CASRETGLNQPQHF. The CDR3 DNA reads TGTGCCAGCAGGGAGACAGGGCTCAATCAGCCCCAGCATTTT.